This TCR beta chain is from a study of PD-L1 blockade in urothelial cancer. Study-level information: Blood was tested 3 weeks (second dose) and 6 weeks into treatment.

The table lists this clone with a few counts. Time point described: pretreatment peripheral blood. Locally advanced or metastatic urothelial carcinoma was diagnosed in the patients. This CDR3 region has 19 residues. V lost 5 bases and J lost 3; bases outside the gene matches: 14. CDR1 and CDR2 from the germline V gene are SGHRS and YFSETQ. Sequenced by immunoSEQ multiplex PCR; TCRdb stores in-frame clones only, minus some. The table shows over 45,000 clones, with approximately 86% occurring only once. The J gene is TRBJ2-2, the V gene TRBV5-1, with 12 bases fitting TRBD1. The material sequenced was PBMCs, taken around atezolizumab (anti-PD-L1) treatment. The receptor was derived from a man between 60 and 75 years old with urothelial cancer. Here the CDR3 DNA reads TGCGCCAGCAGAGGTGGGGGACAGGGGGCACGGAGGGACACCGGGGAGCTGTTTTTT. It encodes CASRGGGQGARRDTGELFF. Supplemented by reference TRBV5-1 and TRBJ2-2, the full variable domain reads KAGVTQTPRYLIKTRGQQVTLSCSPISGHRSVSWYQQTPGQGLQFLFEYFSETQRNKGNFPGRFSGRQFSNSRSEMNVSTLELGDSALYLCASRGGGQGARRDTGELFFGEGSRLTVL.